This TCR beta chain was sequenced during a study of cytomegalovirus exposure and HLA in healthy donors. Primers included in the PCR were 60 Vbeta and 13 Jbeta primers. The repertoire was sequenced with immunoSEQ multiplex PCR; TCRdb's copy has only in-frame clones and lacks some. The sample records about 110,000 clones, less than 20% being singletons. The CDR3 consists of 15 residues. Trimming pared 5 bases from V and 0 bases from J, leaving 12 bases between. In germline, CDR1 is SGHRS, CDR2 YFSETQ. This TCR derives from a woman aged 18-29 years in good health and CMV-seronegative. Specimen: PBMCs. V gene TRBV5-1 combines with J gene TRBJ2-1; D not resolved. The CDR3 reads CASRLGISSYNEQFF. CDR3 in DNA: TGCGCCAGCAGGCTAGGCATAAGCTCCTACAATGAGCAGTTCTTC.